The 8 T cell receptor beta chains below were found in one sample sequenced in a study of T cells in Graves' hyperthyroidism and ophthalmopathy. Using RNA transcripts as the source, TCR beta CDR3 regions were amplified. HTBI primers drove first-round RT-PCR of the TCR CDR3. TCRdb called the multiplex PCR reads again in MiXCR, with one record for every CDR3 protein. Altogether around 250,000 distinct CDR3 sequences are present, 14% to 15% being singletons, with the ten largest covering roughly 15%. The sequenced sample consisted of blood. The receptors stem from a woman between 35 and 50 years old with Graves' hyperthyroidism that later progressed to Graves' ophthalmopathy.

This clonotype was observed a handful of times. This rearrangement joins TRBV5-1 to TRBJ2-7; possibly TRBD1 for D (6 bases). Trimming stripped 1 base from V and 0 bases from J, with 14 bases between. Per germline, CDR1 SGHRS and CDR2 YFSETQ. The CDR3 spans 16 residues. The CDR3 region is CASSLRAGDNSYEQYF. The DNA of the CDR3 is TGCGCCAGCAGCTTGAGGGCAGGGGACAACTCCTACGAGCAGTACTTC.

There are many counts of this clonotype. The CDR3 spells CASSQGYRVYQETQYF. CDR3 in DNA: TGCGCCAGCAGCCAAGGATACAGGGTTTACCAAGAGACCCAGTACTTC. The gene calls are TRBV4-1 and TRBJ2-5, with a possible D match to TRBD1 (6 bases). Germline V gene data show CDR1 as MGHRA and CDR2 as YSYEKL. This CDR3 region has 16 residues. With 1 base removed from V and 0 bases from J, the gap between germline ends came to 12 bases.

This clonotype was recorded at least ten times. The genes are TRBV20-1 and TRBJ2-1; TRBD2 aligns across 8 bases. This CDR3 region has 15 residues. CDR1 is DFQATT and CDR2 is SNEGSKA in the germline V gene (reference sequence). V was pared by 5 bases and J by 2 bases, with 8 bases of the junction left unmatched. In DNA form, the CDR3 reads TGCAGTGCTCGTTCACTAGCGGTGACCTACAATGAGCAGTTCTTC. Protein: CSARSLAVTYNEQFF.

Ten or more counts support this clonotype. CDR3 sequence (DNA): TGTGCCAGCACCGAGGCAGGGGACGCCGTGACCTACGAGCAGTACTTC. Amino acids: CASTEAGDAVTYEQYF. V gene TRBV11-2 combines with J gene TRBJ2-7; maybe TRBD1 (6 bases). Germline V gene data show CDR1 as SGHAT and CDR2 as FQNNGV. The CDR3 consists of 16 residues. With 7 bases removed from V and 2 bases from J, the gap between germline ends came to 21 bases.

This clonotype showed up just a few times. This may be a read error: a much more frequent sequence differs by one nucleotide. V gene TRBV28 combines with J gene TRBJ2-1, with 10 bases identical to TRBD1. The CDR3 is made up of 15 amino acids. Germline values: CDR1 MDHEN, CDR2 SYDVKM. CDR3: CASSSGTGVYDEQFF. CDR3 coding DNA: TGTGCCAGCAGCTCCGGGACAGGGGTCTACGATGAGCAGTTCTTC.

J is TRBJ2-4 and V is TRBV11-2; D assignment may be TRBD1 or TRBD2 (5 bases each). The CDR3 is 16 residues long. V gave up 1 base and J gave up 2 bases, with 12 bases separating them. Germline V gene data show CDR1 as SGHAT and CDR2 as FQNNGV. The CDR3 reads CASSLVNGGTKNIQYF. CDR3 nucleotides: TGTGCCAGCAGCTTAGTTAATGGGGGAACCAAAAACATTCAGTACTTC.

In regard to this clonotype: Possible read error: a much larger clone is one base away. V usage is TRBV4-1 and J usage is TRBJ1-1; 8 bases match TRBD1. Germline V CDR1 and CDR2: MGHRA, YSYEKL. V was pared by 3 bases and J by 1 base, with 4 bases of the junction left unmatched. The CDR3 is 15 amino acids. For the CDR3, the DNA is TGCGCCAGCAGCCAGGGCAGGGGGCCGAACACTGAAGCTTTCTTT. Translating gives CASSQGRGPNTEAFF.

This chain uses TRBV9 with TRBJ2-7; 7 bases match TRBD1. CDR1 and CDR2 (germline): SGDLS, YYNGEE. This CDR3 region has 14 residues. V dropped 1 base and J dropped 6; count of bases not matched to a gene: 7. DNA for the CDR3: TGTGCCAGCAGCGTATCAACAGGGGTGGGCGAGCAGTACTTC. It specifies CASSVSTGVGEQYF.